This record covers a single T cell receptor (beta chain). What it binds is not known. The CDR3 runs 13 residues. Germline assignment: CDR1 MNHNS and CDR2 SASEGT. Deletions cut 8 bases from V and 4 bases from J, with 12 bases between. Sequencing used immunoSEQ multiplex PCR; TCRdb keeps in-frame clones, though not all of them. The data show about 40,000 clones, 84% seen once. The source of the sample is a study of a mutant IDH1 vaccine in newly diagnosed glioma. Study context: Eight vaccine injections were given to patients in weeks 1, 3, 5, 7, 11, 15, 19 and 23. Sex among treated patients split 62.5% male, about 40% female; mean age was roughly 40 years. Previous treatment comprised radiotherapy, temozolomide, or both, mostly both.

Described time point: week 11, during vaccination. What each vaccine dose contained was 300 ug of mutant IDH1 20-mer peptide, accompanied by topical imiquimod. New WHO grade 3 or 4 astrocytomas that were IDH1-mutant and ATRX-lost had been found in donors. The material sequenced was PBMCs, taken from a glioma patient whose treatment included an IDH1 peptide vaccine. The sequence derives from a man between 40 and 49 years old with glioma. V is TRBV6-1 and J is TRBJ1-5; D unclear. The CDR3 bases are TGTGCCAGCGGCCAGGATTGGAATCAGCCCCAGCATTTT. It specifies CASGQDWNQPQHF.